Each of the 5 T cell receptor beta chains below was sequenced from the same sample in a study of blood T cell repertoires in COVID-19 (dated by TCRdb to about 2020). Libraries were built with the immunoSEQ multiplex PCR assay. Drawn from immuneACCESS, this table holds only the in-frame rearrangements with V and J called that TCRdb kept. Clones are partly lost; checked studies trace under half to an unresolved V gene and leave the rest unexplained. The sample table shows around 71,000 clones, and around three quarters are seen once. Of the sample, approximately 29% falls within the top ten clones. The sequenced material came from peripheral blood. The receptors stem from a woman of 80 years or more with active or convalescent COVID-19.

The V and J genes are TRBV6-6 and TRBJ2-7; 7 bases fit TRBD2. With 0 bases clipped from V and 6 bases from J, the junction kept 8 bases outside the gene matches. Germline CDR1 reads MNHNY; CDR2 reads SVGAGI (reference sequence). This CDR3 is 15 amino acids long. This CDR3 is CASSYSKTSGGEQYF. The CDR3 DNA is TGTGCCAGCAGTTACTCGAAGACTTCGGGGGGCGAGCAGTACTTC.

The chain links TRBV29-1 to TRBJ2-5; 9 bases are shared with TRBD2. V shed 7 bases, J shed 5 bases, and the junction held 5 bases outside the gene matches. CDR1 is SQVTM, CDR2 ANQGSEA, per germline. The CDR3 sequence is 12 residues long. This chain's CDR3 is CSGSTSGETQYF. The CDR3, as DNA: TGCAGCGGATCGACTAGCGGTGAGACCCAGTACTTC.

The V call is TRBV28, the J call TRBJ2-7; the D gene is possibly TRBD2 (7 bases). The CDR3 has 16 amino acids. The germline CDR1 and CDR2 sequences are MDHEN and SYDVKM. Trimming stripped 7 bases from V and 2 bases from J, with 21 bases between. DNA for the CDR3: TGTGCCAGCACGAAGGGGGGGGTTGACAGCGCCTACGAGCAGTACTTC. Translation gives CASTKGGVDSAYEQYF. Combining the CDR3 with reference TRBV28 and TRBJ2-7 gives the whole variable domain DVKVTQSSRYLVKRTGEKVFLECVQDMDHENMFWYRQDPGLGLRLIYFSYDVKMKEKGDIPEGYSVSREKKERFSLILESASTNQTSMYLCASTKGGVDSAYEQYFGPGTRLTVT.

The V and J genes are TRBV5-6 and TRBJ2-3; 11 bases are shared with TRBD2. The ends lost 3 bases at V and 1 base at J; junction bases unmatched: 1. The V gene's germline CDR1 is SGHDT and CDR2 YYEEEE. The CDR3 runs 15 residues. The CDR3 here is CASSSGLAGTDTQYF. The CDR3 nucleotides are TGTGCCAGCAGCTCGGGACTAGCGGGCACAGATACGCAGTATTTT.

This chain links TRBV2 with TRBJ1-1; 8 nucleotides line up with TRBD1. Germline CDR1 is SNHLY and CDR2 is FYNNEI. The trim removed 6 bases at V and 4 bases at J, leaving 10 bases unmatched. This CDR3 is 15 amino acids long. The CDR3 protein is CASSPLGQGGTEAFF. DNA for the CDR3: TGTGCCAGCAGCCCTCTCGGACAGGGTGGCACTGAAGCTTTCTTT.